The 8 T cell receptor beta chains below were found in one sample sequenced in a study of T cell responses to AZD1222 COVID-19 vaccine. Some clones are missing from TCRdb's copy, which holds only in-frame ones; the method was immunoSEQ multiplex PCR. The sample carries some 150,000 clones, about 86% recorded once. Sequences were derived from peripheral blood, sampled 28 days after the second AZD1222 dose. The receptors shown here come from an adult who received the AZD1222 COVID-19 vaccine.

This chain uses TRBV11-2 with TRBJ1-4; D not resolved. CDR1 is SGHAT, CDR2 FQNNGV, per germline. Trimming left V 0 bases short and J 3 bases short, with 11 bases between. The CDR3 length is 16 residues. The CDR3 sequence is CASSLDLGGSNEKLFF. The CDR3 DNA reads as TGTGCCAGCAGCTTAGATCTGGGCGGATCTAATGAAAAACTGTTTTTT.

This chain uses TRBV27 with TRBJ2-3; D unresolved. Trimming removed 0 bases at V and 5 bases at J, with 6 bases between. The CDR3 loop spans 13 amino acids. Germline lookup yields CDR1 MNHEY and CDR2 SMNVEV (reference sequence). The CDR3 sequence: CASSLSVLDTQYF. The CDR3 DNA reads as TGTGCCAGCAGTTTATCGGTTTTAGATACGCAGTATTTT.

CDR3 loop: CASRLAGGDRDKDTQYF. In DNA form, the CDR3 reads TGTGCAAGTCGCTTAGCGGGAGGGGACAGGGATAAAGATACGCAGTATTTT. The chain joins TRBV12-2 to TRBJ2-3; TRBD1, as called in the table, went unchecked against the DNA. TRBV12-2 is reported as a pseudogene. The CDR3 runs to 17 residues.

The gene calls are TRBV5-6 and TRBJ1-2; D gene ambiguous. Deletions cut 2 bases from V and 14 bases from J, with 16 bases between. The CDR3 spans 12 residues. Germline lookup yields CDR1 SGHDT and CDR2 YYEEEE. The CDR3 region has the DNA TGTGCCAGCAGCTTAGACGAAAGGTTGTTGACCTTC. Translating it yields CASSLDERLLTF.

Here the CDR3 reads CASSLVLAGVSYNEQFF. In nucleotides, the CDR3 is TGCGCCAGCAGCTTGGTACTAGCGGGAGTGAGCTACAATGAGCAGTTCTTC. This sequence joins TRBV5-1 and TRBJ2-1; the match to TRBD2 covers 11 bases. Trimming removed 0 bases from V and 3 bases from J; junction bases left unmatched: 5. The CDR3 length is 17 residues. The germline CDR1 and CDR2 sequences are SGHRS and YFSETQ.

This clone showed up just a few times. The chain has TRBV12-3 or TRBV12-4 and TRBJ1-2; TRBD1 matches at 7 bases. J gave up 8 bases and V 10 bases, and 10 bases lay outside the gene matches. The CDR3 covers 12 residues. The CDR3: CATSGGGGGYTF. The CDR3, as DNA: TGTGCCACATCGGGAGGGGGCGGAGGCTACACCTTC.

For the CDR3, the DNA is TGCGCCAGCAGCTACCAAGGGACTAGCGGGGGAATTACAGATACGCAGTATTTT. The encoded protein is CASSYQGTSGGITDTQYF. The V call is TRBV5-1, the J call TRBJ2-3; TRBD2 agrees at 14 bases. The V gene's germline CDR1 is SGHRS and CDR2 YFSETQ. V gave up 3 bases and J gave up 3 bases; unmatched junction bases: 9. There are 18 residues in the CDR3.

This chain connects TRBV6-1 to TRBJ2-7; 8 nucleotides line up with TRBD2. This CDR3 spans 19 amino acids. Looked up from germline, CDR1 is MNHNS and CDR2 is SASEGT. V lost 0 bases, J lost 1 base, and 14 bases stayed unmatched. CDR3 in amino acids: CASSEAPSGRFPPSYEQYF. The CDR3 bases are TGTGCCAGCAGTGAAGCACCGAGCGGGAGATTCCCCCCGTCCTACGAGCAGTACTTC.